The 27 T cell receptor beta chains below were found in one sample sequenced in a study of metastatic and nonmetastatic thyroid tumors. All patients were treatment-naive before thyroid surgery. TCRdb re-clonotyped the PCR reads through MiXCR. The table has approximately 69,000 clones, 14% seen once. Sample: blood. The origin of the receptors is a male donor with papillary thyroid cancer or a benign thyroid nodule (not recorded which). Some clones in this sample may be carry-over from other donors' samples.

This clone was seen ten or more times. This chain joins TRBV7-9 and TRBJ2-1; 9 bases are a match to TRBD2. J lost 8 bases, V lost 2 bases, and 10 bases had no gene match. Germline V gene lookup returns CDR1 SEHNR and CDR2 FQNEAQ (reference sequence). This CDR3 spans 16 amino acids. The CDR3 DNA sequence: TGTGCCAGCAGCTTAACGCACGCGGGAGGGCCCCATGAGCAGTTCTTC. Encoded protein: CASSLTHAGGPHEQFF.

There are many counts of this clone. CDR3 bases: TGCAGTGCTCCCTTGACCGGGCAAAATGAGCAGTTCTTC. Its translation: CSAPLTGQNEQFF. V and J are TRBV20-1 and TRBJ2-1; D ambiguous. V gave up 5 bases and J gave up 7 bases, with 15 bases separating them. The germline gives CDR1 DFQATT, CDR2 SNEGSKA (reference sequence). The CDR3 is 13 residues long.

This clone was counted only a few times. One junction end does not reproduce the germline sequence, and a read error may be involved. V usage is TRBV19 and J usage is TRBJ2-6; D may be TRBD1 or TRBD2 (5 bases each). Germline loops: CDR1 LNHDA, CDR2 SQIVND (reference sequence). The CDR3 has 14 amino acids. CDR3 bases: TGTGCCATTTACGCGGGCTCTGGGGCCAACTTCCTGACTTTC. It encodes CAIYAGSGANFLTF.

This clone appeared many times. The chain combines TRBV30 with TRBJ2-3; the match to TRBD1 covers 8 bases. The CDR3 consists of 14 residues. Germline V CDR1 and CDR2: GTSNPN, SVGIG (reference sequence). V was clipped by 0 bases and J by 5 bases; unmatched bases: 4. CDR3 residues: CAWSVTGGVDTQYF. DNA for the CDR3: TGTGCCTGGAGTGTTACAGGGGGAGTAGATACGCAGTATTTT.

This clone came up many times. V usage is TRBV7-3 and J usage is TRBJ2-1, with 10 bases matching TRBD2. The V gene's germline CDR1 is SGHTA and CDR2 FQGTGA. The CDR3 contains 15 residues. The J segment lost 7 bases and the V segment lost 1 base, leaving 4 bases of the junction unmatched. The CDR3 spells CASSLITSGANEQFF. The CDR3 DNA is TGTGCCAGCAGCTTAATTACTAGCGGGGCAAATGAGCAGTTCTTC.

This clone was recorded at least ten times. CDR3 protein: CASSQDEWPGSETQYF. The CDR3 coding sequence is TGCGCCAGCAGCCAAGATGAATGGCCAGGGTCGGAGACCCAGTACTTC. This sequence joins TRBV4-1 and TRBJ2-5; D possibly corresponds to TRBD1 (5 bases). The CDR3 is made up of 16 amino acids. The V and J ends lost 0 bases and 5 bases respectively, with 16 bases between them. The germline V gene encodes CDR1 MGHRA and CDR2 YSYEKL.

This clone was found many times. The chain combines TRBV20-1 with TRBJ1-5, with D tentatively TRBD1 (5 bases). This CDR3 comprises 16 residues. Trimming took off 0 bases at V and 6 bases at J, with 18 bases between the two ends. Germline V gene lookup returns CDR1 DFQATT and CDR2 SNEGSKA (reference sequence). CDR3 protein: CSARDRSGTRGQPQHF. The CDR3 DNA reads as TGCAGTGCTAGAGATCGGTCCGGGACCAGAGGTCAGCCCCAGCATTTT.

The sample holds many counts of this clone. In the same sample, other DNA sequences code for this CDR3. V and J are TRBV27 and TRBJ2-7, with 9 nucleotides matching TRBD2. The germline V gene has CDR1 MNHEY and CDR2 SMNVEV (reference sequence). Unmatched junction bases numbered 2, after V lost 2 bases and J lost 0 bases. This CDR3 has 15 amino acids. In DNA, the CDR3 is TGTGCCAGCAGTTTAGTAGCGGGGGCCTCCTACGAGCAGTACTTC. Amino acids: CASSLVAGASYEQYF.

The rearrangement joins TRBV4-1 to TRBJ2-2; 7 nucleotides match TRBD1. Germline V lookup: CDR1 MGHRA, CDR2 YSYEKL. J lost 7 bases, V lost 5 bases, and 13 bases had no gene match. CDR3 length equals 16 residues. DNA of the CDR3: TGCGCCAGCAGCGGATCAAGACAGGGCTGGAGCGGGGAGCTGTTTTTT. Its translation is CASSGSRQGWSGELFF.

The CDR3 reads CASSFNSGNTIYF. DNA of the CDR3: TGTGCCAGCAGCTTCAACAGTGGAAACACCATATATTTT. V is TRBV7-2 and J is TRBJ1-3; D not resolved. V lost 3 bases to trimming and J lost 3 bases, with 6 bases between them. The CDR3 is 13 residues long. The germline V gene encodes CDR1 SGHTA and CDR2 FQGNSA.

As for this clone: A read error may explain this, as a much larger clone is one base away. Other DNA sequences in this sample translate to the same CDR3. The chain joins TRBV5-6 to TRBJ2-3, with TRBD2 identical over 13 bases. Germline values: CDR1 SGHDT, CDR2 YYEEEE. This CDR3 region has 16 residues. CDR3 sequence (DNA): TGTGCCAGCAGCGCGGGACTAGCGGGAAGCACGGATACGCAGTATTTT. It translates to CASSAGLAGSTDTQYF.

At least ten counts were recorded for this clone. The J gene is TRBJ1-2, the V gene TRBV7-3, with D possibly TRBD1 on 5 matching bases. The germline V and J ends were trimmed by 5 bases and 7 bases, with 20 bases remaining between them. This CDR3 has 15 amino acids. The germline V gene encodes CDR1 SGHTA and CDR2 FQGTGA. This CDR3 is CASSPTGASLSGYTF. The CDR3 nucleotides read TGTGCCAGCAGCCCCACCGGGGCATCGCTCTCTGGCTACACCTTC.

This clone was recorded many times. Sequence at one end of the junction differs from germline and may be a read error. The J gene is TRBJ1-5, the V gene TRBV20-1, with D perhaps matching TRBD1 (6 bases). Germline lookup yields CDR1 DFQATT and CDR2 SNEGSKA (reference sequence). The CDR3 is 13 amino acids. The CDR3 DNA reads TGCGGTGCGCGTACAGGGTTGGATCAGCCCCAGCATTTT. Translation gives CGARTGLDQPQHF.

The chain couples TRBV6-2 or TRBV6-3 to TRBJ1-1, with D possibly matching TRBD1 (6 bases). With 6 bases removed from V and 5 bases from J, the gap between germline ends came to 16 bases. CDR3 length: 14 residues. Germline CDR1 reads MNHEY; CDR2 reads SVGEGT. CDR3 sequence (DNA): TGTGCCAGCAGATTGGACAGTCGGGGTACTGAAGCTTTCTTT. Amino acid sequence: CASRLDSRGTEAFF.

The CDR3 DNA reads TGTGCCAGCAGTCCACAGGGGGCCACCACTGAAGCTTTCTTT. Residues: CASSPQGATTEAFF. V usage is TRBV6-1 and J usage is TRBJ1-1, with 9 bases that match TRBD1. V gave up 5 bases and J gave up 4 bases; unmatched junction bases: 5. The CDR3 loop spans 14 amino acids. Per the germline V gene, CDR1 is MNHNS and CDR2 is SASEGT.

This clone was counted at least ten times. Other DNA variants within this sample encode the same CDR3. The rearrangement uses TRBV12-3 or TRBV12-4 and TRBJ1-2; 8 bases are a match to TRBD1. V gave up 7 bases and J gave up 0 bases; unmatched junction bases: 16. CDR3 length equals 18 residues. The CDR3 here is CASTLIGGRGLANYGYTF. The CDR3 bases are TGTGCCAGCACCCTAATTGGGGGCAGGGGGCTGGCTAACTATGGCTACACCTTC.

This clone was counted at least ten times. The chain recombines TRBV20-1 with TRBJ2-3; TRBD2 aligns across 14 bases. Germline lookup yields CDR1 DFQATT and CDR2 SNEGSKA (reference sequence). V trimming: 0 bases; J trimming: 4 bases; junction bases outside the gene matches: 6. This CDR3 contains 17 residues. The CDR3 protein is CSAREGTSGSWADTQYF. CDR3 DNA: TGCAGTGCTAGAGAAGGGACTAGCGGGAGTTGGGCAGATACGCAGTATTTT.

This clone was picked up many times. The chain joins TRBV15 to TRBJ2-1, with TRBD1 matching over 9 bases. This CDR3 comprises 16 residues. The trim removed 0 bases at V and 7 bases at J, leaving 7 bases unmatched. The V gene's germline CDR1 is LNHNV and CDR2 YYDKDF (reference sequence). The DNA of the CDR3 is TGTGCCACCAGCAGAGATAAGGGACAGGGAGTGAATGAGCAGTTCTTC. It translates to CATSRDKGQGVNEQFF. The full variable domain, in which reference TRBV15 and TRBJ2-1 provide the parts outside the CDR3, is DAMVIQNPRYQVTQFGKPVTLSCSQTLNHNVMYWYQQKSSQAPKLLFHYYDKDFNNEADTPDNFQSRRPNTSFCFLDIRSPGLGDTAMYLCATSRDKGQGVNEQFFGPGTRLTVL.

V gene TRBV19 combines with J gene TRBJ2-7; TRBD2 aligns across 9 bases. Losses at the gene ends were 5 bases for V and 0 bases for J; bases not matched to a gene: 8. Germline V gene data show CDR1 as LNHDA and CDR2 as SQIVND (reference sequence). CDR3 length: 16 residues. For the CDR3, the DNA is TGTGCCAGTAGTTTGACAAGGACTAGCGTCTCCTACGAGCAGTACTTC. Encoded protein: CASSLTRTSVSYEQYF.

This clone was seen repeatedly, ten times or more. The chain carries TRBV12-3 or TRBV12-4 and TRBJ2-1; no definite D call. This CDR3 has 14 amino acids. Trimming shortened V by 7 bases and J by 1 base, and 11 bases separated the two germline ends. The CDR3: CASTRLLSYNEQFF. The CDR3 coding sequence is TGTGCCAGCACCCGCCTGTTATCCTACAATGAGCAGTTCTTC.

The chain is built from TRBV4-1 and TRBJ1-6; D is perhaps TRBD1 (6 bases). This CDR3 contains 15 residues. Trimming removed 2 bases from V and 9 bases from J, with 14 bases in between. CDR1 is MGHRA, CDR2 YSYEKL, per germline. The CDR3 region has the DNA TGCGCCAGCAGCCAATCACAGGGTTACTGTTCACCCCTCCACTTT. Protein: CASSQSQGYCSPLHF.

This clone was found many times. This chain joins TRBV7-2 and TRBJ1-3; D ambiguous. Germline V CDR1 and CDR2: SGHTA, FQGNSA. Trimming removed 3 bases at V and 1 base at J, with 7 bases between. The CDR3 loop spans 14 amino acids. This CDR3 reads CASSLGTSGNTIYF. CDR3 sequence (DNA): TGTGCCAGCAGCTTGGGTACGTCTGGAAACACCATATATTTT.

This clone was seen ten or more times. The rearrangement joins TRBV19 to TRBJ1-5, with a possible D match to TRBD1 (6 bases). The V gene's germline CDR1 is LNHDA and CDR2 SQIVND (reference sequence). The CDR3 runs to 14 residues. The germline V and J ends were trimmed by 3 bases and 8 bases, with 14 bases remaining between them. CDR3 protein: CASSIRDTRKPQHF. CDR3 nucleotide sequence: TGTGCCAGTAGTATTCGGGACACCAGAAAGCCCCAGCATTTT.

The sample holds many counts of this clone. CDR3 sequence reads: CASRLDFYNEQFF. The CDR3 bases are TGTGCCAGCAGGTTGGACTTTTACAATGAGCAGTTCTTC. The gene calls are TRBV27 and TRBJ2-1, with TRBD2 as a possible D gene (5 bases). CDR1 is MNHEY, CDR2 SMNVEV, per germline (reference sequence). The CDR3 is 13 amino acids. Trimming pared 6 bases from V and 4 bases from J, leaving 10 bases between.

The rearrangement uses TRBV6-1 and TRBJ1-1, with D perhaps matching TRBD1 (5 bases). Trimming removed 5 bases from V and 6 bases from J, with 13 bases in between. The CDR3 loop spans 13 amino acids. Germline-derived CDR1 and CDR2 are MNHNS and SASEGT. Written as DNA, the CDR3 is TGTGCCAGCAGTCCAACAGGTAAGGCTGAAGCTTTCTTT. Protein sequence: CASSPTGKAEAFF.

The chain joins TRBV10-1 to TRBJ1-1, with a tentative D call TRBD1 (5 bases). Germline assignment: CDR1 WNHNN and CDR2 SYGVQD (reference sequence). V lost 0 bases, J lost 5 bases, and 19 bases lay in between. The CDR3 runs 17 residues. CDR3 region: CASSESKGQRAPTEAFF. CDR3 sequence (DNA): TGCGCCAGCAGTGAGTCTAAGGGGCAAAGGGCCCCGACTGAAGCTTTCTTT.

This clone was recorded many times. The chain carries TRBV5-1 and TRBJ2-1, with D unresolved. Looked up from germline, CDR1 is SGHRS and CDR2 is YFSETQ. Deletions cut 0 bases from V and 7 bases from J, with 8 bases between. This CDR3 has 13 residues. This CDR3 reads CASSLENLNEQFF. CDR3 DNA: TGCGCCAGCAGCTTGGAGAACCTAAATGAGCAGTTCTTC. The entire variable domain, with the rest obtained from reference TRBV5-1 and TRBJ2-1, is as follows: KAGVTQTPRYLIKTRGQQVTLSCSPISGHRSVSWYQQTPGQGLQFLFEYFSETQRNKGNFPGRFSGRQFSNSRSEMNVSTLELGDSALYLCASSLENLNEQFFGPGTRLTVL.